This T cell receptor beta chain was captured by sequencing in a study of OX40 agonist ivuxolimab in advanced cancers. Study-wide context: Ivuxolimab was an agonistic, fully human IgG2 monoclonal antibody directed against OX40 (CD134), a costimulatory receptor. Intravenous ivuxolimab was administered to patients every 2 weeks at six dose levels: 0.01, 0.1, 0.3, 1.5, 3 and 10 mg/kg. Among the approximately 54 dose-escalation patients, roughly 20 had hepatocellular carcinoma, approximately 15 melanoma, 9 renal cell carcinoma and 9 head and neck cancer. In the dose-escalation cohort, 65% to 85% of patients were male, and the mean age was 60 years with a range of roughly 20 to 79. Patients were allowed to have had prior anti-PD-1, anti-PD-L1 or anti-CTLA-4 therapy, and around 41% of the dose-escalation patients had previously received checkpoint inhibitors. Three dose-escalation patients achieved partial responses, one with hepatocellular carcinoma and two with cutaneous melanoma. Peripheral TCRbeta sequencing aimed to test whether ivuxolimab altered TCR sequence diversity and caused clonal T-cell expansion. The monotherapy dose-escalation portion (N of about 50 patients) of the phase I ivuxolimab trial is reported in the paper.

Points on this clone: The clone's antigen remains unknown. No base quality information exists; no much larger clone differs at one position.

Patients with a history of autoimmune disease or receiving systemic immunosuppression were excluded from the trial. In every dose cohort, peripheral blood was drawn for TCR sequencing at baseline, cycle 4 day 1, and cycle 7 day 1. Samples were obtained from an open-label, multicenter, first-in-human phase I dose-escalation trial of ivuxolimab. The trial enrolled adults with locally advanced or metastatic head and neck squamous cell, hepatocellular, melanoma or renal cell carcinoma. CD4+ and CD8+ T cells were sorted separately from peripheral blood before TCR sequencing. The CDR3 measures 17 amino acids from cysteine to phenylalanine. Just the 51-base CDR3 DNA is kept, in frame starting at base 1. The germline V gene provides CDR1 SGHDT and CDR2 YYEEEE. Trimming leaves V shorter by 0 bases and J shorter by 5 bases, with the junction holding 8 bases beyond the gene matches. To sequence the TCRbeta CDR3 region, genomic DNA was isolated from the sorted cells. The immunoSEQ Assay was used to sequence the TCRbeta CDR3 regions. This is the immuneACCESS table as TCRdb keeps it, with only in-frame sequences that have V and J called. A part of the clones is gone; compared with another copy, unresolved V genes explain less than half, and the rest is unexplained. In all, the sample holds some 60,000 clones, and about nine tenths of those were seen once. Roughly 1.9% of the sample goes to the ten largest clones.

Study-wide findings and limitations: After ivuxolimab, expanded clones were on average more numerous among CD8+ T cells than among CD4+ T cells. At doses of 0.1 to 3.0 mg/kg, clonal expansion of both CD4+ and CD8+ blood T cells was observed from baseline to week 6. In the 0.1-3.0 mg/kg groups, partial responders were among the patients with the lowest normalized peripheral clonal expansion, particularly in CD8+ T cells. Low levels of normalized T-cell clonal expansion were also shown by some nonresponding patients. The antigen specificity of the peripheral T cells that underwent clonal expansion was not determined.

The source material was CD4+ or CD8+ T cells sorted from blood, sampled in a trial of the OX40 agonist ivuxolimab. The sequence was collected from an adult with an advanced solid tumor such as melanoma, head and neck, liver or kidney cancer. This chain joins TRBV5-6 to TRBJ1-4; 9 central nucleotides agree with TRBD1. The CDR3 corresponds to CASSLDRGRWSNEKLFF. The sequenced DNA is TGTGCCAGCAGCTTGGACAGGGGGCGATGGTCGAATGAAAAACTGTTTTTT. Reference TRBV5-6 and TRBJ1-4 proteins supply the regions before and after the CDR3; the full variable domain is: DAGVTQSPTHLIKTRGQQVTLRCSPKSGHDTVSWYQQALGQGPQFIFQYYEEEERQRGNFPDRFSGHQFPNYSSELNVNALLLGDSALYLCASSLDRGRWSNEKLFFGSGTQLSVL.